One sample yielded the 22 T cell receptor beta chains listed below, sequenced in a study of OX40 agonist ivuxolimab in advanced cancers. This table comes from immunoSEQ multiplex PCR, and its TCRdb copy is limited to in-frame clones, with some not included. The sample carries about 54,000 clones, 70% to 90% recorded once. Sequenced material: CD4+ or CD8+ T cells sorted from blood, taken in a trial of the OX40 agonist ivuxolimab. These receptors were obtained from an adult with an advanced solid tumor such as melanoma, head and neck, liver or kidney cancer.

The rearrangement links TRBV5-5 to TRBJ2-4, with D hard to call. This CDR3 region has 13 residues. V lost 0 bases to trimming and J lost 0 bases, with 1 base between them. Germline V gene sequence: CDR1 SGHKS, CDR2 YYEKEE (reference sequence). CDR3 amino acids: CASSLGAKNIQYF. For the CDR3, the DNA is TGTGCCAGCAGCTTGGGAGCCAAAAACATTCAGTACTTC.

The table lists this clone with a few counts. This sequence joins TRBV30 and TRBJ1-6; D remains ambiguous. The CDR3 runs to 17 residues. Per the germline V gene, CDR1 is GTSNPN and CDR2 is SVGIG (reference sequence). V lost 3 bases, J lost 9 bases, and 24 bases lay in between. The DNA for the CDR3 is TGTGCCTGGAGACACTGGACCGGTACCAGGAGGACTTCACCCCTCCACTTT. It is translated as CAWRHWTGTRRTSPLHF.

This chain connects TRBV14 to TRBJ1-6; perhaps TRBD1 as D (5 bases). Germline CDR1 reads SGHDN; CDR2 reads FVKESK. The CDR3 runs 15 residues. V was pared by 4 bases and J by 4 bases, with 11 bases between. CDR3 in DNA: TGTGCCAGCAGCCTCCGGGGCGTGTATAATTCACCCCTCCACTTT. Amino acid sequence: CASSLRGVYNSPLHF.

The gene calls are TRBV9 and TRBJ2-1; a possible D gene is TRBD1 (5 bases). The CDR3 spans 14 residues. The germline V gene has CDR1 SGDLS and CDR2 YYNGEE. V lost 0 bases, J lost 9 bases, and 13 bases lay in between. The CDR3 DNA is TGTGCCAGCAGCGTAGGGCAGGGAAGGGCTGAGCAGTTCTTC. It is translated as CASSVGQGRAEQFF.

The CDR3 region has the DNA TGTGCCAGCAGTGAATATGGGAGTATCCACGAGCAGTACTTC. Translating it yields CASSEYGSIHEQYF. The rearrangement uses TRBV25-1 and TRBJ2-7; tentatively, D is TRBD2 (5 bases). Germline CDR1 is MGHDK and CDR2 is SYGVNS. The CDR3 extends over 14 amino acids. The germline V and J ends were trimmed by 0 bases and 5 bases, with 11 bases remaining between them.

This clone was observed a few times. The chain couples TRBV5-1 to TRBJ2-3; the D is unclear. The CDR3 consists of 16 residues. Germline V lookup: CDR1 SGHRS, CDR2 YFSETQ. Trimming removed 0 bases from V and 2 bases from J, with 13 bases in between. The CDR3 bases are TGCGCCAGCAGCTTGGAGGGCAGGAGTGCCACAGATACGCAGTATTTT. Encoded protein: CASSLEGRSATDTQYF.

This clone appeared once. This chain connects TRBV5-1 to TRBJ1-2; D might be TRBD1 (6 bases). CDR1 and CDR2 (germline): SGHRS, YFSETQ. V was cut by 3 bases and J by 3 bases, with 9 bases left in between. CDR3 length: 13 amino acids. This CDR3 reads CASSSGQYYGYTF. The CDR3, as DNA: TGCGCCAGCAGCTCCGGACAGTACTATGGCTACACCTTC.

This clone appeared a few times. The V gene is TRBV18, the J gene TRBJ2-5; no clear D gene. Trimming stripped 0 bases from V and 5 bases from J, with 10 bases between. CDR1 is KGHSH and CDR2 is LQKENI in the germline V gene. This CDR3 spans 14 amino acids. The CDR3 nucleotides read TGTGCCAGCTCACCACCCGTAGGTGAGGAGACCCAGTACTTC. Its translation: CASSPPVGEETQYF.

This clone was detected only once. The V gene is TRBV9, the J gene TRBJ2-1; D is possibly TRBD2 (5 bases). The CDR3 loop spans 14 amino acids. Germline CDR1 reads SGDLS; CDR2 reads YYNGEE. Trimming pared 0 bases from V and 6 bases from J, leaving 10 bases between. The CDR3 loop is CASSVELVVNEQFF. The DNA of the CDR3 is TGTGCCAGCAGCGTAGAACTAGTTGTCAATGAGCAGTTCTTC.

The chain recombines TRBV25-1 with TRBJ1-2; weak D call: TRBD1 (5 bases). The ends were cut back, 4 bases at V and 6 bases at J, with 12 bases in the middle. CDR3 size: 13 residues. From germline, CDR1 is MGHDK and CDR2 SYGVNS. CDR3 DNA: TGTGCCAGCAGTGCGGGACTTGGTGATGGCTACACCTTC. Encoded protein: CASSAGLGDGYTF.

The J gene is TRBJ1-6, the V gene TRBV6-6, with 11 bases aligning to TRBD1. V lost 6 bases to trimming and J lost 10 bases; unmatched junction nucleotides: 5. Germline lookup yields CDR1 MNHNY and CDR2 SVGAGI (reference sequence). This CDR3 is built from 14 residues. CDR3 DNA: TGTGCCAGCAGCAAGGACAGGGGGCAATCACCCCTCCACTTT. The encoded protein is CASSKDRGQSPLHF.

This sequence joins TRBV11-3 and TRBJ1-3, with unresolved D. V shed 0 bases and J shed 6 bases, with 3 bases lying between them. The CDR3 has 12 amino acids. The V gene's germline CDR1 is SGHNT and CDR2 YENEEA. The CDR3 is CASSLDENTIYF. Here the CDR3 DNA reads TGTGCCAGCAGCTTAGATGAAAACACCATATATTTT.

The chain carries TRBV5-8 and TRBJ2-7, with D possibly matching TRBD1 (5 bases). Per germline, CDR1 SGHTS and CDR2 YDEGEE. The CDR3 sequence is 13 residues long. The V gene lost 4 bases and the J gene lost 4 bases, with 12 bases spanning the gap. CDR3 residues: CASSPSGAYEQYF. The CDR3 DNA follows: TGTGCCAGCAGCCCCTCTGGGGCGTACGAGCAGTACTTC.

The chain couples TRBV6-1 to TRBJ2-2, with D perhaps matching TRBD1 or TRBD2 (5 bases each). CDR1 MNHNS and CDR2 SASEGT come from the germline V gene. The CDR3 length is 15 residues. CDR3 loop: CATQGVWENTGELFF. The DNA of the CDR3 is TGTGCGACTCAGGGAGTTTGGGAAAACACCGGGGAGCTGTTTTTT.

This rearrangement joins TRBV2 to TRBJ2-1; a possible D gene is TRBD1 (6 bases). The CDR3 is made up of 10 amino acids. CDR1 and CDR2 (germline): SNHLY, FYNNEI. Trimming took 6 bases from V and 13 from J, leaving 10 bases between them. CDR3 amino acids: CASRAQGQFF. DNA for the CDR3: TGTGCCAGCAGAGCACAGGGCCAGTTCTTC.

V usage is TRBV4-1 and J usage is TRBJ1-2; D remains unclear. Germline CDR1 is MGHRA and CDR2 is YSYEKL. V lost 4 bases to trimming and J lost 2 bases, with 11 bases between them. The CDR3 is 14 residues long. The CDR3 reads CASSPQLGNYGYTF. CDR3 sequence (DNA): TGCGCCAGCAGCCCCCAATTGGGGAACTATGGCTACACCTTC.

A few counts support this clone. The chain is built from TRBV12-5 and TRBJ2-1; D not resolved. Between the trimmed V and J ends, which lost 5 bases and 3 bases, there was a span of 14 bases. This CDR3 is 15 amino acids long. Germline V CDR1 and CDR2: LGHNT, FRNRAP. This chain's CDR3 is CASGPLGSLYNEQFF. The DNA for the CDR3 is TGTGCTAGTGGTCCCTTGGGTTCCCTCTACAATGAGCAGTTCTTC.

This clone was detected only a few times. This chain links TRBV5-4 with TRBJ1-2; the match to TRBD1 covers 8 bases. This CDR3 has 17 residues. V lost 4 bases, J lost 7 bases, and 18 bases stayed unmatched. The V gene's germline CDR1 is SGHNT and CDR2 YYREEE (reference sequence). The CDR3 DNA reads as TGTGCCAGCAGCCCTGCCTTGGGGACAGGCCCCATCGGTGGCTACACCTTC. Translated, it gives CASSPALGTGPIGGYTF.

The V gene is TRBV10-3, the J gene TRBJ1-1; weak D call: TRBD1 (5 bases). Germline CDR1 and CDR2: ENHRY and SYGVKD. This CDR3 is 14 amino acids long. V gave up 3 bases and J gave up 4 bases, with 12 bases separating them. The CDR3 spells CAISEAWGTTEAFF. For the CDR3, the DNA is TGTGCCATCAGTGAAGCTTGGGGCACCACTGAAGCTTTCTTT.

This chain connects TRBV19 to TRBJ2-7; 7 nucleotides match TRBD1. Germline assignment: CDR1 LNHDA and CDR2 SQIVND (reference sequence). J lost 4 bases, V lost 5 bases, and 8 bases had no gene match. The length of the CDR3 is 14 residues. The CDR3 nucleotides are TGTGCCAGTAGTTCGCGAGGACAGGTATACGAGCAGTACTTC. This codes for CASSSRGQVYEQYF.

This clone has more than one count but fewer than ten. This chain uses TRBV29-1 with TRBJ2-3; 13 bases align to TRBD2. Unmatched junction bases numbered 8, after V lost 7 bases and J lost 4 bases. Germline-derived CDR1 and CDR2 are SQVTM and ANQGSEA. The CDR3 is 15 residues long. Here the CDR3 reads CSAATSGGLADTQYF. The CDR3 nucleotides are TGCAGCGCAGCGACTAGCGGGGGGTTGGCAGATACGCAGTATTTT.

This clone was observed a handful of times. The V and J genes are TRBV10-2 and TRBJ2-1, with 8 positions matching TRBD2. Germline lookup yields CDR1 WSHSY and CDR2 SAAADI. CDR3 length: 16 residues. With V trimmed by 10 bases and J by 1 base, 12 bases remained unmatched. The CDR3 DNA sequence: TGCGCCACAAGGGGGTCGCGGGGGGCTTCCTACAATGAGCAGTTCTTC. Amino acids: CATRGSRGASYNEQFF.